This T cell receptor (beta chain) is drawn from a study of monozygotic twins with inflammatory bowel disease. Study-wide points: The data did not back a single strong IBD-associated clonotype or signal. TCRbeta diversity (inverse Simpson) was lower in IBD patients than in healthy co-twins.

A remark on this clonotype: Antigen specificity is unknown.

TCRdb re-called the 5' RACE reads and shows each CDR3 protein once, DNA omitted. The sample shows around 220,000 distinct CDR3 sequences, and more than 7.5% sits with its ten largest clones. Per the germline V gene, CDR1 is LNHDA and CDR2 is SQIVND (reference sequence). The CDR3 is 12 residues long. The sequence derives from a human donor with ulcerative colitis or Crohn's disease, or a healthy co-twin of an affected twin (not recorded which). The sequenced sample consisted of blood. This chain links TRBV19 with TRBJ2-4; the D gene TCRdb calls, TRBD1, cannot be checked with no DNA. The CDR3 spells CASQNRGDIQYF.